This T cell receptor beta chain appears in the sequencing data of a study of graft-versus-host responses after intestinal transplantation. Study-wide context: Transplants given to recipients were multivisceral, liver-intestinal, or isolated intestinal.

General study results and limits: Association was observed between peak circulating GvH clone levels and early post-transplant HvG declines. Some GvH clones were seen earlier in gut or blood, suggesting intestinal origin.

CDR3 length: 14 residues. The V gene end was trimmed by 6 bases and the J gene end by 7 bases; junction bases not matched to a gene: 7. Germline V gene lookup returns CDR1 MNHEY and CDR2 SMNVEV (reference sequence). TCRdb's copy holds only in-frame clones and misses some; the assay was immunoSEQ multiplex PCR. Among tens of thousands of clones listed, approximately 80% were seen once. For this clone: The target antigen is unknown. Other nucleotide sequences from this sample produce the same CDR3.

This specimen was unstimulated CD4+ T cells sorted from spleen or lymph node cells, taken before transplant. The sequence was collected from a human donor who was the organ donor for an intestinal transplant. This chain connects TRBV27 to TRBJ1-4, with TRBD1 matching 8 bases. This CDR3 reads CASSIQGAGEKLFF. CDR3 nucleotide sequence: TGTGCCAGCAGCATTCAGGGGGCAGGTGAAAAACTGTTTTTT.